The source of this T cell receptor beta chain is a study of T cell responses to AZD1222 COVID-19 vaccine (dated by TCRdb to the early 2020s). For the study in its entirety: Because spike-specific TCR depth and breadth did not differ between the two schedules, AZD1222 recipients who got a second dose at roughly 4 weeks were pooled with those who got a second dose at roughly 12 weeks. TCR sequencing covered about 230 trial participants: about 210 given two doses of AZD1222 and about 26 given two doses of MenACWY control vaccine. Trial participants were enrolled by age into 18-55, 56-69 and 70-plus year subgroups, with about 150, 28 and 57 TCR-sequenced participants respectively.

A word on this clone: Its antigen has not been determined. No much larger clonotype is one base removed from it; base qualities were not supplied.

The CDR3 regions of human TCRbeta chains were analyzed by immunosequencing. Per the authors' processing: TCRs in the repertoires were compared against a reference library of SARS-CoV-2-specific TCRs that had been generated with the MIRA antigen-specificity platform. Breadth was defined as the fraction of unique TCRs that were SARS-CoV-2-associated, and depth was defined as the fraction of total T cells that were SARS-CoV-2-associated. Using the MIRA data, each spike-specific TCR was assigned both to the spike region to which the TCR was reactive and to a CD4 or CD8 class. Log10-transformed breadth and depth values were compared by one-way ANOVA with Sidak's multiple comparisons tests. The immuneACCESS repertoire file appears here via TCRdb, limited to in-frame rearrangements. These files lack a portion of the clones; in checked studies, under half of the deficit traces to unresolved V genes, and the cause of the others is not known. V, J and clone size were drawn from that table, and D and trimming were deduced from the DNA. The sample table records some 62,000 clones; 76% of these occur just once. More than 12% of the sample is taken by the ten largest.

Here is what the overall study found, with its caveats: Participants were mostly white British, with more females than males. The authors suggested clonal diversity may have been underestimated. Because no samples from the day 14 peak response were available, repertoires could be characterized only after the peak T cell response. The 56-69-year group was small, and its depth increase did not reach significance, likely because of low power. The vaccine-associated CD4 TCRs covered the entire spike protein, and the dominant responses fell in regions 160-218 and 743-854. Conclusions about previously exposed vaccinees were limited because only six AZD1222 recipients were SARS-CoV-2 seropositive at baseline. After two AZD1222 doses, spike-specific TCR breadth and depth were significantly higher than at day 0 and than in MenACWY recipients. Epitopes outside the regions mutated in the B.1.351 and B.1.1.7 variants were reportedly recognized by nearly half of the unique spike-specific TCRs.

The time point label here, explained by the study, means: baseline before first vaccination. Vaccinee samples came from UK trials COV001 and COV002, including a single-blind randomized controlled phase 2/3 trial of AZD1222 (ChAdOx1 nCoV-19) in healthy adults. For TCRbeta chain sequencing, PBMC samples were collected from trial participants at day 0 and at day 28 after the second dose. V loses 4 bases, J loses 3 bases, and the germline ends lie 13 bases apart. The CDR3, from cysteine to phenylalanine, totals 15 residues. Just CDR3 DNA is preserved here, 45 bases in frame from base 1. CDR1 is given as SGDLS and CDR2 as YYNGEE, both from the germline V gene.

Rearrangement joined TRBV9 to TRBJ1-4; the D region possibly corresponds to TRBD1 (6 bases align). The TCR sequence derives from an adult in good health. The material sequenced was peripheral blood, taken on day 0 of AZD1222 vaccination. The nucleotide sequence is TGTGCCAGCAGCACTCAGGGGACGGCTAATGAAAAACTGTTTTTT. The resulting protein is CASSTQGTANEKLFF.